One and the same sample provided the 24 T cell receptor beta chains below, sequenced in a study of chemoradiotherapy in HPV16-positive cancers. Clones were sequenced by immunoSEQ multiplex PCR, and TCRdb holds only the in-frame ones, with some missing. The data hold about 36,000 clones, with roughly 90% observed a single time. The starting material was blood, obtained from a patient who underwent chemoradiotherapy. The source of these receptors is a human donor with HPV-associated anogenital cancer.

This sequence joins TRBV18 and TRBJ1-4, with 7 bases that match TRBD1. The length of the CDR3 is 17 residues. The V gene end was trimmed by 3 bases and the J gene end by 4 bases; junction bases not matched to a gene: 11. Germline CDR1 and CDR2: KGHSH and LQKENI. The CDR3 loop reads CASSPILRDSFNEKLFF. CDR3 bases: TGTGCCAGCTCACCGATTTTAAGGGACAGCTTTAATGAAAAACTGTTTTTT.

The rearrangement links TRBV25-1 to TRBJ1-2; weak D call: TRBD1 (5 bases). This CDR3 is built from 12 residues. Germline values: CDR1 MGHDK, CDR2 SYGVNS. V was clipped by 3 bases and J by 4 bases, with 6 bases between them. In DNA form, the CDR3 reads TGTGCCAGCAGTGATCAGGGCTATGGCTACACCTTC. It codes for CASSDQGYGYTF.

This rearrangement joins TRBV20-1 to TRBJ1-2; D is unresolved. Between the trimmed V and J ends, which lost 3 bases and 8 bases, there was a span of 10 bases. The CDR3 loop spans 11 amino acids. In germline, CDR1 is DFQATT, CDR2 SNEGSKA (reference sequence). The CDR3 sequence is CSASGGWGYTF. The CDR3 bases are TGCAGTGCTAGTGGAGGTTGGGGCTACACCTTC.

The CDR3 spells CASSPRGSPNYGYTF. In DNA form, the CDR3 reads TGTGCCAGCAGCCCGAGAGGGTCCCCAAACTATGGCTACACCTTC. The rearrangement uses TRBV5-4 and TRBJ1-2; D not certain. V lost 4 bases, J lost 2 bases, and 15 bases lay in between. This CDR3 has 15 amino acids. Germline V gives CDR1 SGHNT, CDR2 YYREEE (reference sequence).

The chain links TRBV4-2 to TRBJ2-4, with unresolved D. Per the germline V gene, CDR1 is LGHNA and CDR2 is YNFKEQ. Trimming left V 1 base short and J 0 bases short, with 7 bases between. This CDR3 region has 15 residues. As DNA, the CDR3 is TGTGCCAGCAGCCAAGGCGACTTAGCCAAAAACATTCAGTACTTC. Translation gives CASSQGDLAKNIQYF.

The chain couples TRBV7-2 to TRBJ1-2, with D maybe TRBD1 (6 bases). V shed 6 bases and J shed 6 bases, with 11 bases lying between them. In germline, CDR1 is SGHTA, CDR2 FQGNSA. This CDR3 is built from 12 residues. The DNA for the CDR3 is TGTGCCAGCAGAAGACAGGAGGATGGCTACACCTTC. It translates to CASRRQEDGYTF.

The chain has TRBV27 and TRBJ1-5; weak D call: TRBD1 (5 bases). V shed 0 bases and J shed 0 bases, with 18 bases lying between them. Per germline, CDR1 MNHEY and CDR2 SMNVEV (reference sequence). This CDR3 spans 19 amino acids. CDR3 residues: CASSLSAGGAVTSNQPQHF. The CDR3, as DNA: TGTGCCAGCAGTTTATCGGCGGGCGGGGCAGTCACTAGCAATCAGCCCCAGCATTTT.

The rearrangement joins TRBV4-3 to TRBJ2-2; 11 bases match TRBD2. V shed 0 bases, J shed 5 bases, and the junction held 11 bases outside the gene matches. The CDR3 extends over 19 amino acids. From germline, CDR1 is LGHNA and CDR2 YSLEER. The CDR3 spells CASSQDAVLAGGLTGELFF. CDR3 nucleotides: TGCGCCAGCAGCCAAGATGCAGTATTAGCGGGGGGGCTAACCGGGGAGCTGTTTTTT.

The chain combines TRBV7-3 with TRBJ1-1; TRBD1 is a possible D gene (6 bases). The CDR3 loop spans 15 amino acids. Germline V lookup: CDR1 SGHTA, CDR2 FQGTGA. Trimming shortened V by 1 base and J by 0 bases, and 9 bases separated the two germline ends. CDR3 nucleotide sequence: TGTGCCAGCAGCTTAAGGACAGCTATGAACACTGAAGCTTTCTTT. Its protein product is CASSLRTAMNTEAFF.

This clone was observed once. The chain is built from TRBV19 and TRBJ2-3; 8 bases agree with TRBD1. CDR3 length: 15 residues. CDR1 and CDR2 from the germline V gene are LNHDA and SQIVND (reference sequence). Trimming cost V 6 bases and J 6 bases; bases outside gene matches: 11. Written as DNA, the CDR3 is TGTGCCAGTAGGCAGTTACAGGGGGTGTTGGATACGCAGTATTTT. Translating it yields CASRQLQGVLDTQYF.

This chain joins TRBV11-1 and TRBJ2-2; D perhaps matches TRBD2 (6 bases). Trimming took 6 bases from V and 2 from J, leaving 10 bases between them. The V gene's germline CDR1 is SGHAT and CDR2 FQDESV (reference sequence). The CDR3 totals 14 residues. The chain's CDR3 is CASRTGLNTGELFF. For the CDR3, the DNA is TGTGCCAGCAGGACGGGACTCAACACCGGGGAGCTGTTTTTT.

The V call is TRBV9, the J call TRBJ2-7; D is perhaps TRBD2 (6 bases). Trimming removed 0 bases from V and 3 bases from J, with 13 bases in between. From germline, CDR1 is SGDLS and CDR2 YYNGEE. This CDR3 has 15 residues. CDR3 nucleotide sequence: TGTGCCAGCAGCGTAGGGGAGGCGCACCGCTACGAGCAGTACTTC. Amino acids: CASSVGEAHRYEQYF.

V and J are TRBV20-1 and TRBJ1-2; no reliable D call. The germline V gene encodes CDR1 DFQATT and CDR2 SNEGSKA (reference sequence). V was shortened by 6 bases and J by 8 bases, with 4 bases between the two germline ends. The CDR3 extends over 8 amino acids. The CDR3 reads CSARGYTF. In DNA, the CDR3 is TGCAGTGCCCGCGGCTACACCTTC.

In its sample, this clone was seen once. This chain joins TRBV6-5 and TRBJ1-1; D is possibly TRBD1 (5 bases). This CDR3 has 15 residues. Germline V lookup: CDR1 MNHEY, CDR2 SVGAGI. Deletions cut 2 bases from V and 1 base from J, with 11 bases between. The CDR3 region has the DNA TGTGCCAGCAGTTACGGTGGGGGGGGGAACACTGAAGCTTTCTTT. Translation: CASSYGGGGNTEAFF.

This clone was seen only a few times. CDR3 sequence reads: CASSLPYSRIDEQFF. CDR3 bases: TGTGCCAGCAGCTTGCCCTATTCCCGTATCGATGAGCAGTTCTTC. The chain combines TRBV5-4 with TRBJ2-1; D is unresolved. CDR1 SGHNT and CDR2 YYREEE come from the germline V gene (reference sequence). V was trimmed by 1 base and J by 8 bases, leaving 16 bases between them. The length of the CDR3 is 15 residues.

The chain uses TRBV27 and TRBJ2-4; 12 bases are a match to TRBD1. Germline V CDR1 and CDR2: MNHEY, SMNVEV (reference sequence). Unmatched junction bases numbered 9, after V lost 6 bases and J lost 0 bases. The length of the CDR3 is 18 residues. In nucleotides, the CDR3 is TGTGCCAGCAGCCTCCGGGACAGGGGGCTTCTAGCCAAAAACATTCAGTACTTC. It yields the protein CASSLRDRGLLAKNIQYF.

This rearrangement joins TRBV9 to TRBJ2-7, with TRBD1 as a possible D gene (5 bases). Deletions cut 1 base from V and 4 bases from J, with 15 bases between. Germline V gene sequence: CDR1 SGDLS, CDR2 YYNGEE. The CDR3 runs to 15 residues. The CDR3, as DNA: TGTGCCAGCAGCGTATCCCCTCAGGGATTTTACGAGCAGTACTTC. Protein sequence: CASSVSPQGFYEQYF.

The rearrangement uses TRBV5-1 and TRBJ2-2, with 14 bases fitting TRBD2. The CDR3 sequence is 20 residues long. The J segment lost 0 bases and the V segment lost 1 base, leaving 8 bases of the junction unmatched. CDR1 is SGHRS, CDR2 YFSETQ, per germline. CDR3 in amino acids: CASSLPPGLAGATNTGELFF. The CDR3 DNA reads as TGCGCCAGCAGCTTGCCCCCGGGACTAGCGGGGGCAACGAACACCGGGGAGCTGTTTTTT.

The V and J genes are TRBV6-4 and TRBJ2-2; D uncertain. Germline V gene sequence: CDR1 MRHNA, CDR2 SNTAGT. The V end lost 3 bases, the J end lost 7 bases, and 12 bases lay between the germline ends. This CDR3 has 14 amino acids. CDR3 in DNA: TGTGCCAGCAGTGATGGTTCAGCTTTCGGGGAGCTGTTTTTT. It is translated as CASSDGSAFGELFF.

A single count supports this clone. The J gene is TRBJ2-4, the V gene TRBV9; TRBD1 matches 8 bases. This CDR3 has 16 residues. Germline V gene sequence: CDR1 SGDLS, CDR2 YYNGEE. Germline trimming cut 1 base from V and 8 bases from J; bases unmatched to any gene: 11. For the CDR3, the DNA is TGTGCCAGCAGCGTATTACCAGGGGGCGGAGCGGACATTCAGTACTTC. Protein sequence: CASSVLPGGGADIQYF.

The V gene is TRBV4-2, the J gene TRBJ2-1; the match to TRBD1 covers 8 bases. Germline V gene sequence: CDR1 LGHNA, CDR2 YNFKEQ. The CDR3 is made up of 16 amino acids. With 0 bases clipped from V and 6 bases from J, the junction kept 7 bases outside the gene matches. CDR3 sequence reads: CASSQDGTGPVNEQFF. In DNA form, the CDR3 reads TGTGCCAGCAGCCAAGATGGGACAGGTCCGGTCAATGAGCAGTTCTTC.

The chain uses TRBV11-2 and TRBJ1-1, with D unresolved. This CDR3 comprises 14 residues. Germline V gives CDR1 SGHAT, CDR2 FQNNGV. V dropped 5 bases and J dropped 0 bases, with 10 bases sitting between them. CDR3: CASSPPPLNTEAFF. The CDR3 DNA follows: TGTGCCAGCAGCCCGCCGCCTTTGAACACTGAAGCTTTCTTT.

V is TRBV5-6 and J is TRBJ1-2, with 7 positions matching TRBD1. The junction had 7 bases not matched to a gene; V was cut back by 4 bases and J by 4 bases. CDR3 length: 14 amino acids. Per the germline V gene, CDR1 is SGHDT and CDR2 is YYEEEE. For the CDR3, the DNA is TGTGCCAGCAGCCCCAGGGGGGGTCCCTATGGCTACACCTTC. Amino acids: CASSPRGGPYGYTF.

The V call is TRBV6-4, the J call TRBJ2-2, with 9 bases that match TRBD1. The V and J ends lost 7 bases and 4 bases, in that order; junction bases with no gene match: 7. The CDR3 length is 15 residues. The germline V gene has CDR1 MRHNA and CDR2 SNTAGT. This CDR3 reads CASIRHRGPTGELFF. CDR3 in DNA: TGTGCCAGCATTAGACACAGGGGGCCCACCGGGGAGCTGTTTTTT.